A single sample is the source of the 24 T cell receptor beta chains below, sequenced in a study of blood T cell repertoires in COVID-19. This table comes from immunoSEQ multiplex PCR, and its TCRdb copy is limited to in-frame clones, with some not included. The sample yields tens of thousands of clones, 80% to 85% seen once. The sequenced sample was peripheral blood. The origin of the receptors is a man at least 80 years old with COVID-19, enrolled during active disease.

This clone was observed a few times. V and J are TRBV6-6 and TRBJ1-2; D uncertain. This CDR3 has 12 residues. Deletions cut 6 bases from V and 3 bases from J, with 8 bases between. Germline CDR1 is MNHNY and CDR2 is SVGAGI (reference sequence). CDR3 loop: CASSPLDYGYTF. CDR3 DNA: TGTGCCAGCAGCCCACTAGACTATGGCTACACCTTC.

This chain links TRBV11-2 with TRBJ1-1, with D possibly TRBD1 on 6 matching bases. The CDR3 extends over 14 amino acids. V was trimmed by 6 bases and J by 4 bases, leaving 15 bases between them. The germline gives CDR1 SGHAT, CDR2 FQNNGV. The CDR3 protein is CASSFQGSSTEAFF. CDR3 coding DNA: TGTGCCAGCAGTTTCCAGGGGTCAAGCACTGAAGCTTTCTTT.

The chain joins TRBV7-9 to TRBJ1-3, with 9 bases that match TRBD1. Germline loops: CDR1 SEHNR, CDR2 FQNEAQ (reference sequence). V shed 5 bases, J shed 6 bases, and the junction held 5 bases outside the gene matches. The CDR3 is 14 amino acids. CDR3 bases: TGTGCCAGCAGCCAAAGGACAGGGGAAAACACCATATATTTT. Translation gives CASSQRTGENTIYF.

CDR3 in amino acids: CASSEPGQMIEAFF. The CDR3 DNA follows: TGTGCCAGCAGTGAACCGGGACAGATGATTGAAGCTTTCTTT. The V and J genes are TRBV28 and TRBJ1-1; 7 bases align to TRBD1. This CDR3 has 14 residues. Unmatched junction bases numbered 10, after V lost 5 bases and J lost 7 bases. In germline, CDR1 is MDHEN, CDR2 SYDVKM.

V is TRBV19 and J is TRBJ2-1, with a possible D match to TRBD1 (5 bases). Trimming cost V 0 bases and J 6 bases, with 15 bases left between them. The CDR3 is 16 residues long. Per germline, CDR1 LNHDA and CDR2 SQIVND (reference sequence). As DNA, the CDR3 is TGTGCCAGTAGTATAGACAGGGCAGTAGTGCTCAATGAGCAGTTCTTC. Its translation: CASSIDRAVVLNEQFF.

This clone was detected once. This chain links TRBV6-6 with TRBJ1-5; D remains unclear. The V gene's germline CDR1 is MNHNY and CDR2 SVGAGI (reference sequence). The germline V and J ends were trimmed by 6 bases and 1 base, with 16 bases remaining between them. The CDR3 sequence is 16 residues long. The chain's CDR3 is CASSRHPRQSNQPQHF. The CDR3 DNA reads as TGTGCCAGCAGCCGACACCCGCGGCAGAGCAATCAGCCCCAGCATTTT.

This clone has a single count. The gene calls are TRBV30 and TRBJ1-1; perhaps TRBD1 as D (6 bases). CDR1 GTSNPN and CDR2 SVGIG come from the germline V gene (reference sequence). V lost 3 bases to trimming and J lost 2 bases, with 13 bases between them. The CDR3 length is 14 residues. CDR3 sequence: CAWSPGGGNTEAFF. CDR3 in DNA: TGTGCCTGGAGCCCGGGAGGGGGAAACACTGAAGCTTTCTTT.

J is TRBJ1-2 and V is TRBV7-9; 7 nucleotides match TRBD1. The germline CDR1 and CDR2 sequences are SEHNR and FQNEAQ (reference sequence). The V and J ends lost 1 base and 6 bases, in that order; junction bases with no gene match: 8. This CDR3 region has 15 residues. CDR3 in amino acids: CASSLGSEGADGYTF. In nucleotides, the CDR3 is TGTGCCAGCAGCTTAGGGTCAGAGGGGGCAGATGGCTACACCTTC.

This clone was observed once. The rearrangement links TRBV5-1 to TRBJ2-2, with TRBD1 matching 7 bases. The germline CDR1 and CDR2 sequences are SGHRS and YFSETQ. V trimming: 4 bases; J trimming: 3 bases; junction bases outside the gene matches: 6. This CDR3 comprises 15 residues. CDR3 DNA sequence: TGCGCCAGCAGCATGGGACAGACCGACACCGGGGAGCTGTTTTTT. It yields the protein CASSMGQTDTGELFF.

CDR3 coding DNA: TGCGCCAGCAGCTTGGGGCTAGCGGGCGGGGGTACGCAGTATTTT. The encoded protein is CASSLGLAGGGTQYF. The chain joins TRBV5-1 to TRBJ2-3; 8 nucleotides agree with TRBD2. Germline CDR1 reads SGHRS; CDR2 reads YFSETQ. V shed 0 bases and J 8 bases; nucleotides not matched to a gene: 8. The CDR3 runs 15 residues.

The CDR3 nucleotides are TGTGCCAGCAGCCCGGACAGGGGTCGACCTAATCAGCCCCAGCATTTT. This translates into CASSPDRGRPNQPQHF. The V call is TRBV6-2 or TRBV6-3, the J call TRBJ1-5; the match to TRBD1 covers 9 bases. Germline-derived CDR1 and CDR2 are MNHEY and SVGEGT. Losses at the gene ends were 6 bases for V and 4 bases for J; bases not matched to a gene: 10. The CDR3 sequence is 16 residues long.

This clone was observed a few times. The V call is TRBV15, the J call TRBJ1-1, with TRBD1 matching 8 bases. CDR3 length equals 15 residues. From germline, CDR1 is LNHNV and CDR2 YYDKDF (reference sequence). J lost 3 bases, V lost 3 bases, and 6 bases had no gene match. CDR3 region: CATSSGQGVYTEAFF. CDR3 in DNA: TGTGCCACCAGCAGCGGACAGGGCGTCTACACTGAAGCTTTCTTT. Looking up the rest from reference TRBV15 and TRBJ1-1 gives the full variable domain: DAMVIQNPRYQVTQFGKPVTLSCSQTLNHNVMYWYQQKSSQAPKLLFHYYDKDFNNEADTPDNFQSRRPNTSFCFLDIRSPGLGDTAMYLCATSSGQGVYTEAFFGQGTRLTVV.

The CDR3 here is CASKGGGELFF. The CDR3 DNA reads as TGCGCCAGCAAAGGGGGCGGGGAGCTGTTTTTT. V is TRBV5-1 and J is TRBJ2-2, with D possibly TRBD1 on 6 matching bases. The CDR3 consists of 11 residues. Trimming removed 6 bases from V and 7 bases from J, with 7 bases in between. CDR1 and CDR2 from the germline V gene are SGHRS and YFSETQ.

This rearrangement joins TRBV2 to TRBJ2-3; 8 nucleotides agree with TRBD1. The V segment lost 4 bases and the J segment 3 bases; nucleotides outside the gene matches: 6. This CDR3 region has 15 residues. Germline CDR1 SNHLY, CDR2 FYNNEI. The chain's CDR3 is CASSAVGTGTDTQYF. The CDR3 coding sequence is TGTGCCAGCAGTGCCGTAGGGACAGGAACAGATACGCAGTATTTT.

The rearrangement joins TRBV6-4 to TRBJ1-6; 7 nucleotides agree with TRBD1. Germline CDR1 MRHNA, CDR2 SNTAGT. This CDR3 region has 15 residues. After removal of 3 bases from V and 4 bases from J, the junction contained 3 bases not matched to a gene. In nucleotides, the CDR3 is TGTGCCAGCAGTGAGTCGACAGGGTATAATTCACCCCTCCACTTT. Translated: CASSESTGYNSPLHF.

The chain joins TRBV6-5 to TRBJ1-2, with D unresolved. Per the germline V gene, CDR1 is MNHEY and CDR2 is SVGAGI. The V gene lost 0 bases and the J gene lost 3 bases, with 8 bases spanning the gap. There are 14 residues in the CDR3. The CDR3 DNA is TGTGCCAGCAGTTACTCGAGGTCCCACTATGGCTACACCTTC. It is translated as CASSYSRSHYGYTF.

This clone was seen only a few times. V usage is TRBV20-1 and J usage is TRBJ1-6; weak D call: TRBD1 (5 bases). Trimming took off 3 bases at V and 5 bases at J, with 11 bases between the two ends. The CDR3 is 14 residues long. Germline V CDR1 and CDR2: DFQATT, SNEGSKA (reference sequence). The DNA for the CDR3 is TGCAGTGCTAGTTCGTGGGGGGATAATTCACCCCTCCACTTT. Translation gives CSASSWGDNSPLHF.

The chain is built from TRBV2 and TRBJ2-1, with 9 bases lining up with TRBD2. This CDR3 is built from 15 residues. Germline V gene lookup returns CDR1 SNHLY and CDR2 FYNNEI. Trimming took 6 bases from V and 8 from J; bases not matched to a gene: 11. CDR3 sequence (DNA): TGTGCCAGCAGAGATTGGAGACTAGCGGCAGATGAGCAGTTCTTC. Protein product: CASRDWRLAADEQFF. The full variable domain, completed using reference TRBV2 and TRBJ2-1, is EPEVTQTPSHQVTQMGQEVILRCVPISNHLYFYWYRQILGQKVEFLVSFYNNEISEKSEIFDDQFSVERPDGSNFTLKIRSTKLEDSAMYFCASRDWRLAADEQFFGPGTRLTVL.

CDR3 loop: CASSLVGQGVGEQFF. The CDR3 DNA reads as TGTGCCAGCAGCTTGGTGGGACAGGGAGTCGGTGAGCAGTTCTTC. The genes are TRBV5-6 and TRBJ2-1; 9 bases agree with TRBD1. CDR1 SGHDT and CDR2 YYEEEE come from the germline V gene. The CDR3 spans 15 residues. V lost 0 bases and J lost 9; bases outside the gene matches: 7. The full variable domain, its missing parts supplied by reference TRBV5-6 and TRBJ2-1, is DAGVTQSPTHLIKTRGQQVTLRCSPKSGHDTVSWYQQALGQGPQFIFQYYEEEERQRGNFPDRFSGHQFPNYSSELNVNALLLGDSALYLCASSLVGQGVGEQFFGPGTRLTVL.

V gene TRBV7-3 combines with J gene TRBJ2-5; TRBD1 matches 7 bases. J lost 0 bases, V lost 1 base, and 5 bases had no gene match. The CDR3 has 16 residues. Per the germline V gene, CDR1 is SGHTA and CDR2 is FQGTGA. In nucleotides, the CDR3 is TGTGCCAGCAGCTTAAATGCCAGGGGGTACCAAGAGACCCAGTACTTC. Protein: CASSLNARGYQETQYF.

V is TRBV6-2 or TRBV6-3 and J is TRBJ1-1; 7 bases match TRBD1. CDR3 length: 14 residues. The J segment lost 4 bases and the V segment lost 4 bases, leaving 6 bases of the junction unmatched. CDR1 is MNHEY and CDR2 is SVGEGT in the germline V gene. CDR3 DNA sequence: TGTGCCAGCAGTTCGACAGGGTTGGTCACTGAAGCTTTCTTT. This translates into CASSSTGLVTEAFF.

This chain links TRBV5-8 with TRBJ1-5; 12 nucleotides line up with TRBD1. Per germline, CDR1 SGHTS and CDR2 YDEGEE. The V and J ends lost 4 bases and 6 bases, in that order; junction bases with no gene match: 8. The CDR3 totals 16 residues. In nucleotides, the CDR3 is TGTGCCAGCAGCAGCGGGACAGGGGGCATCGGTCAGCCCCAGCATTTT. Its protein product is CASSSGTGGIGQPQHF.

This clone is a singleton in its sample. The chain combines TRBV30 with TRBJ1-5, with 10 nucleotides matching TRBD1. The CDR3 is 15 amino acids. Germline CDR1 GTSNPN, CDR2 SVGIG (reference sequence). The ends lost 1 base at V and 5 bases at J; junction bases unmatched: 5. The CDR3 coding sequence is TGTGCCTGGAGTGCATTCGGGACAGGGGATCAGCCCCAGCATTTT. Translation gives CAWSAFGTGDQPQHF.

The J gene is TRBJ1-2, the V gene TRBV12-3 or TRBV12-4; TRBD1 aligns across 9 bases. V lost 7 bases, J lost 6 bases, and 6 bases stayed unmatched. The CDR3 is 13 amino acids. CDR3 coding DNA: TGTGCCAGCACCGTCGGGACAGGGAATGGCTACACCTTC. Translating it yields CASTVGTGNGYTF.